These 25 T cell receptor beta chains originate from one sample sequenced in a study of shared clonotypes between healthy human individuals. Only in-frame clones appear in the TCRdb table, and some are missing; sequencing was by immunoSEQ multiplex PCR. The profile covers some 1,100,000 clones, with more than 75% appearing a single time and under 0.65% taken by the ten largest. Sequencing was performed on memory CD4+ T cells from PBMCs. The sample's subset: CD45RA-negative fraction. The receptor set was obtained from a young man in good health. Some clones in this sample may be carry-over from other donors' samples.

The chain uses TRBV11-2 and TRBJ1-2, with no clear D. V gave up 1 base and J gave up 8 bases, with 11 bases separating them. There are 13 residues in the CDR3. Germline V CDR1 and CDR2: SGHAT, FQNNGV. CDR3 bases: TGTGCCAGCAGCTTAGGAGGCTCGACGGGCTACACCTTC. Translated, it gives CASSLGGSTGYTF.

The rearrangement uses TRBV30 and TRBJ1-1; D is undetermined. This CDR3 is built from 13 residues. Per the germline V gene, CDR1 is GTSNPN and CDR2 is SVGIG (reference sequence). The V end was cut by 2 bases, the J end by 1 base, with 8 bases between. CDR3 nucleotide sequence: TGTGCCTGGAGTTGGCAGAGGAACACTGAAGCTTTCTTT. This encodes CAWSWQRNTEAFF.

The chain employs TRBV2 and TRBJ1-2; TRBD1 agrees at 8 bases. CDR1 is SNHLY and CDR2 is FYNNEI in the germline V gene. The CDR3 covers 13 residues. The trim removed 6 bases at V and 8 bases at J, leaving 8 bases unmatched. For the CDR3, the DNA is TGTGCCAGCAGAGGACAGGGATCGGTCGGCTACACCTTC. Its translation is CASRGQGSVGYTF.

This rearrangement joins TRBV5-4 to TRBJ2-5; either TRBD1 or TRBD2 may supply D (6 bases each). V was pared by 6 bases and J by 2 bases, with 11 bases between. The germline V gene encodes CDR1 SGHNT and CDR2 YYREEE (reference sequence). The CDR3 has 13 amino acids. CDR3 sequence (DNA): TGTGCCAGCAAAGAGGGGGGACAAGAGACCCAGTACTTC. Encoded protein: CASKEGGQETQYF.

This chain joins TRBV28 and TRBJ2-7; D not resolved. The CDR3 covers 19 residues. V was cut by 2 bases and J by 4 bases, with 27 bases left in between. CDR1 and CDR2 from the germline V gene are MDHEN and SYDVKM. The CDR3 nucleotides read TGTGCCAGCAGTTTAGACCTCACCTCCGAGCGTCAACGACGGTACGAGCAGTACTTC. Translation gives CASSLDLTSERQRRYEQYF.

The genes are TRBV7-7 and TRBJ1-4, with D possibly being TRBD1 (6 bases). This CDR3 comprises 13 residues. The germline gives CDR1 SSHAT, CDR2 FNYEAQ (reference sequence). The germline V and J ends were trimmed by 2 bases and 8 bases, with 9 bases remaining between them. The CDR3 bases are TGTGCCAGCAGCTTAAGGAGGGGGGAAAAACTGTTTTTT. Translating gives CASSLRRGEKLFF.

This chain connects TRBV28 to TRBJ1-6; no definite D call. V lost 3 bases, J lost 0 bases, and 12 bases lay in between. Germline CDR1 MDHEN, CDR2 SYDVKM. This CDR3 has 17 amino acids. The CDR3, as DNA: TGTGCCAGCAGTTTTAGCACCCGGAGCTCCTATAATTCACCCCTCCACTTT. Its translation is CASSFSTRSSYNSPLHF.

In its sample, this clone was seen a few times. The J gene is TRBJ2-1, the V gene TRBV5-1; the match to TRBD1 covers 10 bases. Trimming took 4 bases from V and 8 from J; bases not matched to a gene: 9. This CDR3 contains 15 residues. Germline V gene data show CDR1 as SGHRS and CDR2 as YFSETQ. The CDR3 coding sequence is TGCGCCAGCAGCCGGGGACAGGGGAGTATCGATGAGCAGTTCTTC. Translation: CASSRGQGSIDEQFF.

CDR3 in DNA: TGCGCCAGCAGCTACGGACTAAATCCAGATACGCAGTATTTT. Its protein is CASSYGLNPDTQYF. The chain uses TRBV5-1 and TRBJ2-3; D might be TRBD2 (6 bases). CDR3 size: 14 residues. Germline CDR1 and CDR2: SGHRS and YFSETQ. V lost 3 bases, J lost 4 bases, and 12 bases lay in between.

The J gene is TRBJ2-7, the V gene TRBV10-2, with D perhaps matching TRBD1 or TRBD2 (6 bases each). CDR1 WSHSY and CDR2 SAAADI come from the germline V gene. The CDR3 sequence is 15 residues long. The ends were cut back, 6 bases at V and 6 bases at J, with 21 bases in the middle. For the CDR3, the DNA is TGCGCCAGCAGGTCCCCAAATTACGGAGGGGGCGAGCAGTACTTC. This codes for CASRSPNYGGGEQYF.

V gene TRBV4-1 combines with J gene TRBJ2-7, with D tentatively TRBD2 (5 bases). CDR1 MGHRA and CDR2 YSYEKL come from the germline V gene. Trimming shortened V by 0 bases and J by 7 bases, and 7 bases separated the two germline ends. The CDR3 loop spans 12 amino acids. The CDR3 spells CASSQEREEQYF. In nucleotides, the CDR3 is TGCGCCAGCAGCCAAGAGAGGGAGGAGCAGTACTTC.

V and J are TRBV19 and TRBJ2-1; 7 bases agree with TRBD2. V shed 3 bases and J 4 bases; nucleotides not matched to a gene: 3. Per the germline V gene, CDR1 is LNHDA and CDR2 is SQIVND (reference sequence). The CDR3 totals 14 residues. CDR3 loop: CASSIVGGYNEQFF. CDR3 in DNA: TGTGCCAGTAGTATCGTGGGAGGGTACAATGAGCAGTTCTTC.

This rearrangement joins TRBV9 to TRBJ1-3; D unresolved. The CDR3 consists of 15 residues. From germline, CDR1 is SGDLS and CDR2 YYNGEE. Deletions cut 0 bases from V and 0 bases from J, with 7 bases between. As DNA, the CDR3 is TGTGCCAGCAGCGTAGAAAGTTACTCTGGAAACACCATATATTTT. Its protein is CASSVESYSGNTIYF. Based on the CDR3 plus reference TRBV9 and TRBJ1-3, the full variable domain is DSGVTQTPKHLITATGQRVTLRCSPRSGDLSVYWYQQSLDQGLQFLIQYYNGEERAKGNILERFSAQQFPDLHSELNLSSLELGDSALYFCASSVESYSGNTIYFGEGSWLTVV.

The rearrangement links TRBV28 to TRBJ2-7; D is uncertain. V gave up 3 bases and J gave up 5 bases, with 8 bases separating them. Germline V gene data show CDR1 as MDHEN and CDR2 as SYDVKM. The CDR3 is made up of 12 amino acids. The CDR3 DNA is TGTGCCAGCAGTTTCACCAGACACGAGCAGTACTTC. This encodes CASSFTRHEQYF.

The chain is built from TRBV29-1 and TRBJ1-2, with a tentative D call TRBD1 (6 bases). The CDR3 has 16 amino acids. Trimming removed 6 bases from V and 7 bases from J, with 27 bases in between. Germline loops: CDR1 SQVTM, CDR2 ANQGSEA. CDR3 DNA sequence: TGCAGCGTGGACGTACAGGGTCTCGGACTCGGGGGTGGCTACACCTTC. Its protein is CSVDVQGLGLGGGYTF.

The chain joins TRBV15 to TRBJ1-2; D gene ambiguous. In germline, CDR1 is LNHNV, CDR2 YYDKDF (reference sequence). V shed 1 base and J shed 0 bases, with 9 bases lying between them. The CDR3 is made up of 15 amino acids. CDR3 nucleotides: TGTGCCACCAGCAGAGCCCAGATAGCTAACTATGGCTACACCTTC. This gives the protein CATSRAQIANYGYTF.

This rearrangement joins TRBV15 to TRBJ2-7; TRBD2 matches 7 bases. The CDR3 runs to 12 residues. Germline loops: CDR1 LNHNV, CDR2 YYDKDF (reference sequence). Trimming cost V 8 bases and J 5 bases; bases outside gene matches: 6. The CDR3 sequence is CATGTTGDEQYF. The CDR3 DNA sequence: TGTGCCACCGGGACTACCGGCGACGAGCAGTACTTC.

CDR3 loop: CASSEEGGRAYNEQFF. For the CDR3, the DNA is TGTGCCAGCAGTGAAGAGGGCGGGAGGGCCTACAATGAGCAGTTCTTC. This chain joins TRBV6-1 and TRBJ2-1; 9 bases match TRBD2. This CDR3 has 16 amino acids. The V and J ends lost 1 base and 2 bases, in that order; junction bases with no gene match: 3. CDR1 is MNHNS, CDR2 SASEGT, per germline.

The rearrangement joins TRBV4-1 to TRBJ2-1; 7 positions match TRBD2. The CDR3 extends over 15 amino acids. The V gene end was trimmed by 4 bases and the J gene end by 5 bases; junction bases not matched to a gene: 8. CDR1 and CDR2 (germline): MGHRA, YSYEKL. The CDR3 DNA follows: TGCGCCAGCAGCCTCAGAGAGGCGGGAGACAATGAGCAGTTCTTC. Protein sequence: CASSLREAGDNEQFF.

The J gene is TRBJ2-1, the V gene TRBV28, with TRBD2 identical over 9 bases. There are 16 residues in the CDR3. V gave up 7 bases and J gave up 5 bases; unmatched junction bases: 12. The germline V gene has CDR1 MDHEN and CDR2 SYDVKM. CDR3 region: CASNPLGASGNNEQFF. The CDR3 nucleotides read TGTGCCAGCAATCCCCTGGGGGCTAGCGGGAACAATGAGCAGTTCTTC.

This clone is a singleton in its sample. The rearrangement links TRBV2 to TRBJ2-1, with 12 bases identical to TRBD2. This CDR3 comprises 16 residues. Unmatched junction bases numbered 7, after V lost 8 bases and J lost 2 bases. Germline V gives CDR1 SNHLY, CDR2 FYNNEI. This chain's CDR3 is CASRASGRGAYNEQFF. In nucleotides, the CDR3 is TGTGCCAGCCGGGCTAGCGGGAGGGGGGCCTACAATGAGCAGTTCTTC.

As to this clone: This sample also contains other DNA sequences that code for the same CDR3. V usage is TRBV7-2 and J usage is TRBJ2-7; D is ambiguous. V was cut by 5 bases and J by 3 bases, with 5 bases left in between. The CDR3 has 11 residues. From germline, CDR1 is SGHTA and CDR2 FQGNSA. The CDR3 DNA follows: TGTGCCAGCAGCCCACGCTACGAGCAGTACTTC. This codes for CASSPRYEQYF. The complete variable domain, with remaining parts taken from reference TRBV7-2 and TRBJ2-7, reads GAGVSQSPSNKVTEKGKDVELRCDPISGHTALYWYRQSLGQGLEFLIYFQGNSAPDKSGLPSDRFSAERTGGSVSTLTIQRTQQEDSAVYLCASSPRYEQYFGPGTRLTVT.

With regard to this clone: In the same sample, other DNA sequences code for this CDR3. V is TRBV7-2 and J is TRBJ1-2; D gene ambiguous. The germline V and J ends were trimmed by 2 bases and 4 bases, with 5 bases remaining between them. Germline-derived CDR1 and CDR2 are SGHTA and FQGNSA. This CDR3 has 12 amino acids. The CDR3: CASSLRTYGYTF. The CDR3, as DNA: TGTGCCAGCAGCTTAAGGACCTATGGCTACACCTTC.

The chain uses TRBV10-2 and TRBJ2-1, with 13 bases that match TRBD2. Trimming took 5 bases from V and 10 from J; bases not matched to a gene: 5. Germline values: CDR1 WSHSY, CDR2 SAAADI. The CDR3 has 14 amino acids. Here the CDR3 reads CASSTSGLAGEQFF. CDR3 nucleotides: TGCGCCAGCAGTACCTCGGGACTAGCGGGAGAGCAGTTCTTC.

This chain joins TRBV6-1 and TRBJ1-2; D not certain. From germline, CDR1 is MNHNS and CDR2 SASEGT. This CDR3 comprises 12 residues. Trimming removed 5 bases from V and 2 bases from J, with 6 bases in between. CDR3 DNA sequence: TGTGCCAGCAGTCAACGAAACTATGGCTACACCTTC. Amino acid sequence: CASSQRNYGYTF.